This TCR beta chain was captured in a study of blood T cell repertoires in COVID-19. Within the sample, this clone is medium-sized. Measured with immunoSEQ multiplex PCR; TCRdb has only the in-frame clones, and not every one. The sample lists around 26,000 clones, about 90% occurring once. V shed 0 bases and J shed 4 bases, with 10 bases lying between them. Looked up from germline, CDR1 is LGHNA and CDR2 is YNFKEQ. This CDR3 region has 15 residues. The chain carries TRBV4-2 and TRBJ1-5; D is unresolved. The sequencing sample was made of peripheral blood. This TCR derives from a man aged 65 to 79 with active COVID-19. The CDR3, as DNA: TGTGCCAGCAGCCAAGATCTGCCGACAAATCAGCCCCAGCATTTT. It specifies CASSQDLPTNQPQHF.